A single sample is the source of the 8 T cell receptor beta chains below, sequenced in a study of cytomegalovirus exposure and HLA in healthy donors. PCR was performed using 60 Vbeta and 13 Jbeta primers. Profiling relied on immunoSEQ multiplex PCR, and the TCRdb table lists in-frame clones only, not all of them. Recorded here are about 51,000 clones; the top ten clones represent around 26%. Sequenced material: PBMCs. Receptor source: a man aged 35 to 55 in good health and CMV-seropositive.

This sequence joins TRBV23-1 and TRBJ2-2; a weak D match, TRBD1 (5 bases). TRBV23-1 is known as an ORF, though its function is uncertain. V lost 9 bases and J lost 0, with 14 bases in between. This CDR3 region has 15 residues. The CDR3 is CASQWGFANTGELFF. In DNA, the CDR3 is TGCGCCAGTCAATGGGGCTTCGCGAACACCGGGGAGCTGTTTTTT.

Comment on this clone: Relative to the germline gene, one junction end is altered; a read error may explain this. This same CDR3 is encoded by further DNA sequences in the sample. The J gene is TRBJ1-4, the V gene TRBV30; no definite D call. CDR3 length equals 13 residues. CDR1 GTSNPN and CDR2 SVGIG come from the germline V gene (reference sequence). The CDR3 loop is CAWELATNEKLFF. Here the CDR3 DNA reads TGTGCCTGGGAATTAGCAACTAATGAGAAACTGTTTTTT.

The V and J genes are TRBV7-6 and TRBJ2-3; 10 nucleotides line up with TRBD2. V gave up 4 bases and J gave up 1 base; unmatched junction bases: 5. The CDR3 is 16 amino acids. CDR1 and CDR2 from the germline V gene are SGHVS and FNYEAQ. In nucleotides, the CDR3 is TGTGCCAGCAGCTCCCTTAGCGGGGGGCGCACAGATACGCAGTATTTT. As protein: CASSSLSGGRTDTQYF.

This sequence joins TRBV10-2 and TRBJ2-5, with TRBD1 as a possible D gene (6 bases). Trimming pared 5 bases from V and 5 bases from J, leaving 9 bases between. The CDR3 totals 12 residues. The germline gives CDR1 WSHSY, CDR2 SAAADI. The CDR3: CASSQGRETQYF. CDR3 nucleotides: TGCGCCAGCAGTCAGGGGCGGGAGACCCAGTACTTC.

The DNA of the CDR3 is TGTGCCAGCAGCTTAATCCAGGGGAAAGCCTACGAGCAGTACTTC. Translated, it gives CASSLIQGKAYEQYF. V gene TRBV7-8 combines with J gene TRBJ2-7; D is perhaps TRBD1 (6 bases). Trimming removed 2 bases at V and 2 bases at J, with 13 bases between. This CDR3 comprises 15 residues. Germline V gene lookup returns CDR1 SGHVS and CDR2 FQNEAQ.

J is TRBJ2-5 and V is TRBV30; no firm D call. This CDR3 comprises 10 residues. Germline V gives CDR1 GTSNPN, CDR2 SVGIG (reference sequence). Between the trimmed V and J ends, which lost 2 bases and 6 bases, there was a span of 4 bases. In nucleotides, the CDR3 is TGTGCCTGGAGTCTACAGACCCAGTACTTC. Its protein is CAWSLQTQYF.

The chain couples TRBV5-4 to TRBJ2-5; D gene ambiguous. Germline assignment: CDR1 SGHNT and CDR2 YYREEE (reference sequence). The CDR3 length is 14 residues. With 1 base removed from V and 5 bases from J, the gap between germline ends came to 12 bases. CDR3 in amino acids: CASSLTLVEETQYF. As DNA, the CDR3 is TGTGCCAGCAGCTTGACGCTAGTCGAGGAGACCCAGTACTTC.

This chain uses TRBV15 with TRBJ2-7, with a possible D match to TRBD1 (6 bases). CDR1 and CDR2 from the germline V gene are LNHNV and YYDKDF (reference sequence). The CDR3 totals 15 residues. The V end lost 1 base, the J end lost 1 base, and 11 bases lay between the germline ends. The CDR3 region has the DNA TGTGCCACCAGCAGAGGGGGCAGGGGATCCTACGAGCAGTACTTC. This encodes CATSRGGRGSYEQYF.